Listed below are T cell receptor beta chains from one sample, sequenced in a study of shared clonotypes between healthy human individuals. Only in-frame clones appear in the TCRdb table, and some are missing; sequencing was by immunoSEQ multiplex PCR. The data contain around 1,900,000 clones, 85% to 95% of them singletons. Specimen: naive CD8+ T cells from PBMCs. These receptors were taken from a man aged 18 to 29 in good health. Some clones in this sample may be carry-over from other donors' samples. The CDR3 runs from the conserved cysteine through the conserved F or W. The D gene is left open where the match is weak. The size of a clone is reported for some rows only, either as once, few or many, or as a class for expanded clones.

D gene	V gene	J gene	CDR3 length	clone size	CDR3 DNA	CDR3 protein
-	TRBV9	TRBJ2-1	15	-	TGTGCCAGCAGCGGAAGGGATACCTCCTACAATGAGCAGTTCTTC	CASSGRDTSYNEQFF
-	TRBV27	TRBJ2-2	12	-	TGTGCCAGCTGTGGGAACACCGGGGAGCTGTTTTTT	CASCGNTGELFF
-	TRBV19	TRBJ1-1	13	few	TGTGCCAGTAGTATCACGGAGAACACTGAAGCTTTCTTT	CASSITENTEAFF
-	TRBV6-5	TRBJ1-5	15	-	TGTGCCAGCAGCCCCTCCCGGTATAGCAATCAGCCCCAGCATTTT	CASSPSRYSNQPQHF
TRBD1	TRBV10-3	TRBJ1-6	14	-	TGTGCCACGTGGACAGGGGGCCATGATTCACCCCTCCACTTT	CATWTGGHDSPLHF
-	TRBV28	TRBJ2-7	15	-	TGTGCCAGCAGTTTTGATTTGCAGGGTGTCGACGAGCAGTACTTC	CASSFDLQGVDEQYF
-	TRBV5-6	TRBJ2-1	16	-	TGTGCCAGCAGCTTCCATCCGGGAGCAACTTACAATGAGCAGTTCTTC	CASSFHPGATYNEQFF
-	TRBV6-1	TRBJ1-1	16	-	TGTGCCAGCAGTGAATATGTCTTTGGGGGGGGAACTGAAGCTTTCTTT	CASSEYVFGGGTEAFF
TRBD2	TRBV7-9	TRBJ2-7	15	-	TGTGCCAGCAGCTTAGTTGCGGGAGGTGCCTACGAGCAGTACTTC	CASSLVAGGAYEQYF
TRBD1	TRBV27	TRBJ2-3	18	-	TGTGCCACCATCCCGTTTTCGGGACAGGGGGCGGAGACAGATACGCAGTATTTT	CATIPFSGQGAETDTQYF
-	TRBV7-8	TRBJ2-7	14	-	TGTGCCAGCAGCTTAGGGACAGACTCCTACGAGCAGTACTTC	CASSLGTDSYEQYF
-	TRBV7-9	TRBJ2-1	13	-	TGTGCCAGCAGCTTAGGTAGCGCCAATGAGCAGTTCTTC	CASSLGSANEQFF
-	TRBV19	TRBJ2-7	16	-	TGTGCCAGTAGTATAGATCTCGAGACTGACTCCTACGAGCAGTACTTC	CASSIDLETDSYEQYF
-	TRBV19	TRBJ1-5	13	-	TGTGCCAGTGGATGGGCTGACGTTGGGCCCCAGCATTTT	CASGWADVGPQHF
-	TRBV5-1	TRBJ2-7	14	-	TGCGCCAGCAGTGAGGGCCCCGTCGCCTACGAGCAGTACTTC	CASSEGPVAYEQYF
-	TRBV27	TRBJ2-3	16	-	TGTGCCAGCAGTTCAACGACGGGGTTCGATTCGGATACGCAGTATTTT	CASSSTTGFDSDTQYF
-	TRBV19	TRBJ2-4	14	once	TGTGCCAGTAGTCCCTTCGCCGCCAAAAACATTCAGTACTTC	CASSPFAAKNIQYF
-	TRBV7-9	TRBJ1-3	16	-	TGTGCCAGCAGCTCCCCGGGGGTCAGATCTGGAAACACCATATATTTT	CASSSPGVRSGNTIYF
-	TRBV5-4	TRBJ1-2	11	-	TGTGCCAGCAGCTTGGGTACGGGGCACACCTTC	CASSLGTGHTF
-	TRBV19	TRBJ2-1	16	-	TGTGCCAGTAGTACCATCGGACAGAACCTCTACAATGAGCAGTTCTTC	CASSTIGQNLYNEQFF
-	TRBV7-9	TRBJ2-5	14	-	TGTGCCAGCAGGGCGCGAGGGGAAAAAGAGACCCAGTACTTC	CASRARGEKETQYF
-	TRBV21-1	TRBJ1-1	16	-	TGTGCCAGCAGCATCTGGGACAGACGACGGGAGGCTGAAGCTTTCTTT	CASSIWDRRREAEAFF
-	TRBV6-1	TRBJ1-2	13	-	TGTGCCAGCAGTGAAGTAATGCGGTATGGCTACACCTTC	CASSEVMRYGYTF
-	TRBV7-9	TRBJ2-1	16	-	TGTGCCAGCAGCTTAAAAAGCGGAGGGCCCTACAATGAGCAGTTCTTC	CASSLKSGGPYNEQFF
-	TRBV7-2	TRBJ1-3	15	-	TGTGCCAGCAGCTCCACGGTGGGGTCTGGAAACACCATATATTTT	CASSSTVGSGNTIYF
-	TRBV21-1	TRBJ1-5	16	-	TGTGCCAGCAGCAGGGGTGGGGGGCTGGACAATCAGCCCCAGCATTTT	CASSRGGGLDNQPQHF
-	TRBV11-2	TRBJ2-1	11	-	TGTGCCAGCAGCGTATGGGATGAGCAGTTCTTC	CASSVWDEQFF
TRBD2	TRBV7-9	TRBJ2-3	16	-	TGTGCCAGCAGCTTAGCGCGACTAGCGGGAACAGATACGCAGTATTTT	CASSLARLAGTDTQYF
-	TRBV5-1	TRBJ2-3	16	-	TGCGCCAGCAGCTTGGCGCCAGCGGTGCGCACAGATACGCAGTATTTT	CASSLAPAVRTDTQYF
-	TRBV6-5	TRBJ2-2	14	-	TGTGCCAGCAGGGACGACACCGTCCCCGGGGAGCTGTTTTTT	CASRDDTVPGELFF
-	TRBV7-9	TRBJ1-1	14	-	TGTGCCAGCAGCTGGAGTGAGGGGTACACTGAAGCTTTCTTT	CASSWSEGYTEAFF
-	TRBV27	TRBJ2-7	15	-	TGTGCCAGCAGTTTAAGATCCGCGACGGCCTACGAGCAGTACTTC	CASSLRSATAYEQYF
-	TRBV2	TRBJ1-5	14	-	TGTGCCAGCACCCTAAGGAATAGCAATCAGCCCCAGCATTTT	CASTLRNSNQPQHF
-	TRBV4-2	TRBJ2-7	15	-	TGTGCCAGCAGCCAAGATCCTAATTCAGGGGCCGAGCAGTACTTC	CASSQDPNSGAEQYF
-	TRBV7-9	TRBJ2-2	14	-	TGTGCCAGCAGCTTTGTCACAGGTACCGGGGAGCTGTTTTTT	CASSFVTGTGELFF
-	TRBV2	TRBJ2-5	17	-	TGTGCCAGCACCCCTTCGGGAAATAGACTTATCGGGGAGACCCAGTACTTC	CASTPSGNRLIGETQYF
TRBD2	TRBV30	TRBJ2-5	16	-	TGTGCCTGGAGGGAGACTAGCCCTCCCGGGCACGAGACCCAGTACTTC	CAWRETSPPGHETQYF
-	TRBV11-2	TRBJ1-2	14	-	TGTGCCAGCAGCTTAAATCCCAGGCCCTATGGCTACACCTTC	CASSLNPRPYGYTF
TRBD1	TRBV29-1	TRBJ2-7	13	-	TGCAGCGCGCTTCCGGGACAGGCTTACGAGCAGTACTTC	CSALPGQAYEQYF
TRBD2	TRBV27	TRBJ2-7	15	-	TGTGCCAGCAGTATCTCGACTAGCCGAGCCTACGAGCAGTACTTC	CASSISTSRAYEQYF
TRBD1	TRBV27	TRBJ1-1	15	-	TGTGCCAGCAGTACCGGGACAGGGTGGGTCACTGAAGCTTTCTTT	CASSTGTGWVTEAFF
TRBD2	TRBV6-5	TRBJ2-2	16	once	TGTGCCAGCAGTTACTCACTAGCGGTGGACACCGGGGAGCTGTTTTTT	CASSYSLAVDTGELFF
-	TRBV28	TRBJ2-1	14	-	TGTGCCAGCAGTTTAGCTGGAGGGGGTGGTGAGCAGTTCTTC	CASSLAGGGGEQFF
-	TRBV5-6	TRBJ2-7	13	-	TGTGCCAGCAGCTTGGTATCTGGGAACGAGCAGTACTTC	CASSLVSGNEQYF